The next 18 T cell receptor beta chains were all read from a single sample in a study of T cell clonotyping in hematopoietic cell transplantation. Assay used: immunoSEQ multiplex PCR; TCRdb lists only in-frame clones, some missing. The repertoire holds 9,500 to 15,000 clones, less than 60% seen once, with about 10% in the top ten. Specimen: peripheral blood mononuclear cells. The receptors derive from a man between 50 and 59 years old in good health. Some clones in this sample may be carry-over from other donors' samples.

This clone was counted only a few times. V usage is TRBV4-1 and J usage is TRBJ2-7; 9 bases line up with TRBD2. The CDR3 extends over 14 amino acids. V lost 4 bases to trimming and J lost 7 bases; unmatched junction nucleotides: 8. The V gene's germline CDR1 is MGHRA and CDR2 YSYEKL. In DNA form, the CDR3 reads TGCGCCAGCAGCCCGATCCTGCGGGGGGGGGAGCAGTACTTC. Protein product: CASSPILRGGEQYF.

J is TRBJ2-5 and V is TRBV11-2, with 7 bases aligning to TRBD1. Trimming cost V 5 bases and J 3 bases; bases outside gene matches: 3. CDR3 length: 13 amino acids. Per the germline V gene, CDR1 is SGHAT and CDR2 is FQNNGV. Here the CDR3 reads CASSLGQKETQYF. CDR3 coding DNA: TGTGCCAGCAGCCTGGGACAGAAAGAGACCCAGTACTTC.

This clone was counted once. The CDR3 nucleotides are TGCAGCGCGGGGCCTGGGCGGACCACCGATGGCTACACCTTC. It translates to CSAGPGRTTDGYTF. This chain links TRBV29-1 with TRBJ1-2; possible D gene TRBD1, 5 bases. The germline CDR1 and CDR2 sequences are SQVTM and ANQGSEA. CDR3 length: 14 residues. The V gene lost 7 bases and the J gene lost 6 bases, with 21 bases spanning the gap.

V usage is TRBV7-2 and J usage is TRBJ2-1, with 9 bases aligning to TRBD2. The trim removed 5 bases at V and 6 bases at J, leaving 11 bases unmatched. Germline V gene lookup returns CDR1 SGHTA and CDR2 FQGNSA. The CDR3 runs 16 residues. CDR3 region: CASSRAGGLGGNEQFF. CDR3 DNA: TGTGCCAGCAGCCGAGCGGGAGGCCTAGGGGGCAATGAGCAGTTCTTC.

This rearrangement joins TRBV27 to TRBJ2-7; D unclear. This CDR3 has 13 residues. V was shortened by 0 bases and J by 2 bases, with 5 bases between the two germline ends. Germline CDR1 and CDR2: MNHEY and SMNVEV (reference sequence). The CDR3 region has the DNA TGTGCCAGCAGTTTATCGCTGGCCTACGAGCAGTACTTC. It is translated as CASSLSLAYEQYF.

This chain connects TRBV5-1 to TRBJ2-7, with 13 bases aligning to TRBD2. CDR1 is SGHRS, CDR2 YFSETQ, per germline. The CDR3 spans 14 residues. After removal of 2 bases from V and 6 bases from J, the junction contained 2 bases not matched to a gene. CDR3 bases: TGCGCCAGCAGCTTCCGGACTAGCGGGAGCGAGCAGTACTTC. Translating it yields CASSFRTSGSEQYF. Using reference TRBV5-1 and TRBJ2-7 for the parts outside the CDR3, the full variable domain is KAGVTQTPRYLIKTRGQQVTLSCSPISGHRSVSWYQQTPGQGLQFLFEYFSETQRNKGNFPGRFSGRQFSNSRSEMNVSTLELGDSALYLCASSFRTSGSEQYFGPGTRLTVT.

Comments on this clone: Other DNA sequences in this sample translate to the same CDR3. CDR3 coding DNA: TGTGCCAGCAGTTACTCTCCGGGTGGGGACACTGAAGCTTTCTTT. It encodes CASSYSPGGDTEAFF. This chain joins TRBV6-5 and TRBJ1-1; D unclear. The CDR3 totals 15 residues. Germline CDR1 MNHEY, CDR2 SVGAGI. Trimming cost V 0 bases and J 3 bases, with 11 bases left between them.

This clone has only one observation. V usage is TRBV4-1 and J usage is TRBJ1-1; TRBD1 agrees at 8 bases. V lost 8 bases, J lost 1 base, and 3 bases stayed unmatched. CDR3 length equals 13 residues. The germline V gene has CDR1 MGHRA and CDR2 YSYEKL. CDR3 residues: CASQQGANTEAFF. DNA for the CDR3: TGCGCCAGCCAGCAGGGGGCGAACACTGAAGCTTTCTTT.

This clone was seen a handful of times. The V and J genes are TRBV29-1 and TRBJ1-2, with D maybe TRBD1 (6 bases). The CDR3 runs 13 residues. Germline V gene lookup returns CDR1 SQVTM and CDR2 ANQGSEA. V was cut by 3 bases and J by 4 bases, with 12 bases left in between. CDR3 bases: TGCAGCGTTGAGGCAGGGGAGTCCTATGGCTACACCTTC. The encoded protein is CSVEAGESYGYTF.

This chain uses TRBV4-1 with TRBJ2-7; D might be TRBD2 (7 bases). CDR3 size: 17 residues. Trimming pared 0 bases from V and 5 bases from J, leaving 20 bases between. Germline V gene sequence: CDR1 MGHRA, CDR2 YSYEKL. This CDR3 reads CASSQERGGIRPNEQYF. The CDR3 nucleotides are TGCGCCAGCAGCCAAGAAAGGGGGGGCATACGCCCCAACGAGCAGTACTTC.

The CDR3 sequence: CASRVTGYGYTF. CDR3 nucleotides: TGCGCCAGCAGGGTGACCGGCTATGGCTACACCTTC. The J gene is TRBJ1-2, the V gene TRBV5-1; D is undetermined. Germline-derived CDR1 and CDR2 are SGHRS and YFSETQ. Trimming left V 5 bases short and J 4 bases short, with 9 bases between. The length of the CDR3 is 12 residues.

V gene TRBV30 combines with J gene TRBJ2-3; 10 bases are shared with TRBD2. Per the germline V gene, CDR1 is GTSNPN and CDR2 is SVGIG (reference sequence). The CDR3 sequence is 14 residues long. The J segment lost 3 bases and the V segment lost 0 bases, leaving 0 bases of the junction unmatched. The CDR3 DNA sequence: TGTGCCTGGAGTGTTAGCGGGAGGACAGATACGCAGTATTTT. It codes for CAWSVSGRTDTQYF.

In its sample, this clone was seen a few times. The J gene is TRBJ1-2, the V gene TRBV10-3; D is possibly TRBD1 (6 bases). V was pared by 1 base and J by 8 bases, with 14 bases between. The CDR3 runs 14 residues. The germline CDR1 and CDR2 sequences are ENHRY and SYGVKD. DNA for the CDR3: TGTGCCATCAGTGAGTTAGCGGGGGCGCAAGGCTACACCTTC. Residues: CAISELAGAQGYTF.

Note on this clone: No conserved phenylalanine or tryptophan is present at the end of the CDR3, so a read error is the likely explanation. The genes are TRBV29-1 and TRBJ1-2; possible D gene TRBD1, 6 bases. In germline, CDR1 is SQVTM, CDR2 ANQGSEA. The CDR3 totals 13 residues. Deletions cut 2 bases from V and 6 bases from J, with 13 bases between. The CDR3 DNA is TGCAGCGTTGAAATAGGGTCAGGGGATGGCTACACCCTC. Translating gives CSVEIGSGDGYTL.

This clone was seen a handful of times. The chain is built from TRBV20-1 and TRBJ2-5; D gene uncertain. V was cut by 6 bases and J by 9 bases, with 14 bases left in between. CDR1 and CDR2 (germline): DFQATT, SNEGSKA (reference sequence). The CDR3 is 11 amino acids. CDR3 in amino acids: CSARIRNAQYF. The CDR3 region has the DNA TGCAGTGCAAGGATCCGAAATGCCCAGTACTTC.

This clone was seen more than once but under ten times. The chain carries TRBV30 and TRBJ2-2; D gene ambiguous. Germline V lookup: CDR1 GTSNPN, CDR2 SVGIG (reference sequence). V shed 3 bases and J shed 3 bases, with 8 bases lying between them. This CDR3 spans 13 amino acids. The CDR3 protein is CAWRGYYTGELFF. In DNA form, the CDR3 reads TGTGCCTGGAGAGGGTATTACACCGGGGAGCTGTTTTTT.

The V call is TRBV25-1, the J call TRBJ1-5, with D maybe TRBD1 (5 bases). The germline V and J ends were trimmed by 4 bases and 5 bases, with 18 bases remaining between them. This CDR3 contains 16 residues. Germline CDR1 reads MGHDK; CDR2 reads SYGVNS. The CDR3 nucleotides read TGTGCCAGCAGTGGGGGAAGAGACAGTCTACATCAGCCCCAGCATTTT. This codes for CASSGGRDSLHQPQHF.

This clone was counted between two and nine times. This CDR3 is CASSEQTGGLNQPQHF. Written as DNA, the CDR3 is TGTGCCAGCAGTGAACAAACAGGGGGCTTGAATCAGCCCCAGCATTTT. V gene TRBV2 combines with J gene TRBJ1-5, with TRBD1 matching over 9 bases. The ends lost 2 bases at V and 4 bases at J; junction bases unmatched: 6. CDR1 is SNHLY, CDR2 FYNNEI, per germline. This CDR3 is 16 amino acids long.